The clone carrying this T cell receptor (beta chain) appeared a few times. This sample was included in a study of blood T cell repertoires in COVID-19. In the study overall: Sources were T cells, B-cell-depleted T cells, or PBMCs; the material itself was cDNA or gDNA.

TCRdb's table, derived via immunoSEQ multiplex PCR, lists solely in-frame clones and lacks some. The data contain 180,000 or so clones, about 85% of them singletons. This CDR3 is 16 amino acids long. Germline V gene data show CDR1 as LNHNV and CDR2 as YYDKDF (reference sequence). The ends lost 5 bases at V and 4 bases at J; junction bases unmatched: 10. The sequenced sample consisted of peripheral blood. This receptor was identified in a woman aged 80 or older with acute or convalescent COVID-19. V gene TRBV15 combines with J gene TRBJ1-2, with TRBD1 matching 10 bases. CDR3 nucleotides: TGTGCCACCAGCCCCCATCAGGGACAGGGGTTCTATGGCTACACCTTC. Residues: CATSPHQGQGFYGYTF.